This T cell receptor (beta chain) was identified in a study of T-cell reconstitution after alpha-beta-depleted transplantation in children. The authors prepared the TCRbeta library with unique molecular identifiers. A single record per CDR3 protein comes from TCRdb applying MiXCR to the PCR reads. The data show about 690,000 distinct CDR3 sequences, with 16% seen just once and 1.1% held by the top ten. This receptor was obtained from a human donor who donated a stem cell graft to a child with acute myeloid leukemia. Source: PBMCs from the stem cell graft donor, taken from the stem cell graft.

The CDR3, as DNA: TGCGCCAGCAGCCAAGAATATGGCAGGTACAATCAGCCCCAGCATTTT. Protein product: CASSQEYGRYNQPQHF. The chain carries TRBV4-1 and TRBJ1-5, with D unclear. CDR3 size: 16 residues. The germline V gene has CDR1 MGHRA and CDR2 YSYEKL. Trimming took off 0 bases at V and 3 bases at J, with 12 bases between the two ends.